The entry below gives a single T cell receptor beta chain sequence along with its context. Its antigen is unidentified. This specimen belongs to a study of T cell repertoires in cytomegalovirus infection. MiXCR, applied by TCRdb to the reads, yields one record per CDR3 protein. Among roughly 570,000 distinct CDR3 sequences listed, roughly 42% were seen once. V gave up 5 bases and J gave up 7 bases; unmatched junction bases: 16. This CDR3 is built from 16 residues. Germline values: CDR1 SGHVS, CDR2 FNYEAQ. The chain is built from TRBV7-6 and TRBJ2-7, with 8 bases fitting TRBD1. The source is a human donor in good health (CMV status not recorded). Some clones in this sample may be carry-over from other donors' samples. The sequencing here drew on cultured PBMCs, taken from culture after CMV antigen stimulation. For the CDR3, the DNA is TGTGCCAGCAGCCCCCTCGAGGCAGGGGGCGCGGGAGAGCAGTACTTC. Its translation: CASSPLEAGGAGEQYF.